This TCR beta chain is from a study of T cell repertoires in cytomegalovirus infection. Notes on the study in general: Cumulative frequency (of public TCR beta family members) identified carriers of CMV plus the relevant HLA. The study found HLA-C-restricted CMV-specific TCR beta clonotypes dominating the ex vivo response.

A word on this clonotype: What it recognizes is unknown.

Germline V gene sequence: CDR1 SEHNR, CDR2 FQNEAQ (reference sequence). The V and J ends lost 0 bases and 10 bases respectively, with 12 bases between them. This CDR3 has 13 amino acids. MiXCR, applied by TCRdb to the reads, yields one record per CDR3 protein. This table has about 110,000 distinct CDR3 sequences, roughly 41% appearing once. Sequencing was performed on CD8+ T cells from cultured PBMCs, taken from culture after CMV antigen stimulation. This TCR came from a human donor in good health (CMV status not recorded). Some clones in this sample may be carry-over from other donors' samples. The rearrangement links TRBV7-9 to TRBJ1-2; unclear D gene. The CDR3 reads CASSLAPGRDYTF. The CDR3 nucleotides read TGTGCCAGCAGCTTAGCGCCCGGAAGAGACTACACCTTC.